This T cell receptor beta chain was identified in a study of CD8 T cells in ankylosing spondylitis (dated by TCRdb to between 2016 and 2019). Describing the broader study: The study set out to find disease-linked TCR variants by profiling T cell receptor beta repertoires in ankylosing spondylitis patients and healthy donors. Peripheral blood was sampled, and synovial fluid was also collected from ankylosing spondylitis patients. The whole study cohort included 108 healthy donors and over 20 ankylosing spondylitis patients. General conclusions and limits of the study: The disease-linked clones were reported to be significantly enriched in matched synovial fluid samples from ankylosing spondylitis patients. The disease-linked clones showed a CD8+ phenotype and occurred at relatively low frequencies in peripheral blood. Some TCR beta motif variants had previously been reported in synovial fluid and blood of reactive arthritis patients, which suggested common disease-initiation mechanisms. Blood from ankylosing spondylitis patients appeared to be characterized by a TCR beta motif composed of under ten highly homologous amino acid variants.

Sequencing took place on an Illumina HiSeq 2500. Quantitative 5'-RACE with molecular barcodes was the method used to prepare the TCR beta libraries. The authors processed their data as follows. A new computational method, built on a probabilistic model of VDJ rearrangement, was used to identify disease-linked TCR variants. Through fastp at Q25 and MiXCR, TCRdb rebuilt clones from the public reads, retaining in-frame beta chains. Rows with a matching CDR3 protein are joined into one entry that keeps the most common DNA and genes. The V and J calls follow TCRdb's processing rather than the paper's. This sample comprises some 840,000 distinct CDR3 sequences, over 9.5% of them detected only once. Jointly, the top ten make up around 0.51% of the sample. In this sample, this clonotype turned up a few times. Its antigen is still unknown. No per-base quality is available; no much larger clone lies one base away.

Measured from the cysteine to the phenylalanine, the CDR3 is 15 residues long. Of all the DNA, just the CDR3 is kept, 45 bases in frame from base 1. In the germline V gene, CDR1 corresponds to SQVTM and CDR2 to ANQGSEA. From V the trimming removes 7 bases and from J it removes 1 base, while the gene matches leave 10 bases of the junction unaccounted for. Sequenced material: blood, either unsorted or a sorted T cell fraction (not recorded which). The clonotype originates from a male donor with ankylosing spondylitis. The chain is assembled from TRBV29-1 and TRBJ1-1, and TRBD1 matches 9 of the central bases. The DNA sequence is TGCAGCGCGACCGATCGGGACAGGGCGAACACTGAAGCTTTCTTT. This gives the protein CSATDRDRANTEAFF.